Listed here is a single T cell receptor (beta chain). Its target is unknown. This record belongs to a study of cytomegalovirus exposure and HLA in healthy donors. Study overall: A prior study identified 117 million unique TCR beta sequences from 190 million or so T cells. Study outcomes and limitations: Reports indicate that TCR beta sequences accurately predicted the HLA-A and HLA-B alleles of most subjects. The authors listed approximately 150 TCR beta chains as cytomegalovirus-associated.

The PCR ran on 60 Vbeta and 13 Jbeta primers. TCRdb keeps only in-frame clones here, not all; method: immunoSEQ multiplex PCR. The table lists tens of thousands of clones, around 82% of them singletons, with 1.4% in the top ten. J was trimmed by 4 bases and V by 7 bases; bases with no gene match: 6. This CDR3 is built from 14 residues. Germline values: CDR1 MNHNY, CDR2 SVGAGI (reference sequence). This sequence was found in a female donor in good health and CMV-seronegative. The chain uses TRBV6-6 and TRBJ1-5; 8 bases agree with TRBD1. Sequenced input: PBMCs. In DNA form, the CDR3 reads TGTGCCAGCAACGCCGGGACAGGTAATCAGCCCCAGCATTTT. It yields the protein CASNAGTGNQPQHF.